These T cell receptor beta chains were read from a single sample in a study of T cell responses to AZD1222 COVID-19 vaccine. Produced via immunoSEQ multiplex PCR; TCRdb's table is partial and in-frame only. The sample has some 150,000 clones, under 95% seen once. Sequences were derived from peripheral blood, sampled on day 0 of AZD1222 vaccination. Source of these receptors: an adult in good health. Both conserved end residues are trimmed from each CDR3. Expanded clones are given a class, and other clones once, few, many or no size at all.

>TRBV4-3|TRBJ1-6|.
ASSQPGDSPLH
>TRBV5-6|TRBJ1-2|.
ASSTPTVEDYGYT
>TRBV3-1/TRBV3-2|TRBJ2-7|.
ASSPPLGGLAGGLSYEQY
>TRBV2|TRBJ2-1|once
ASRWRADEQF
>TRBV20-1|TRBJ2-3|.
SASELAGGTDTQY
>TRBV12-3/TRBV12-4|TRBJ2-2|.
ASRVAGNALF
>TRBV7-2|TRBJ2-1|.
ASSPVGLARDEQF
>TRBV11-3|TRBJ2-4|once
ASSLDQKVRVY
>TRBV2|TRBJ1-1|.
ASSKDGNTEAF
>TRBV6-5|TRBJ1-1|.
ASTREVNTEAF
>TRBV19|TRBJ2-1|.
ASSISGVPYNEQF
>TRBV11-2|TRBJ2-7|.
ASSLEGGRFYEQY
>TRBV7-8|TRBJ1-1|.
ASSLEGTQWVF
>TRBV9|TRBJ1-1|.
ASSPGLENTEAF